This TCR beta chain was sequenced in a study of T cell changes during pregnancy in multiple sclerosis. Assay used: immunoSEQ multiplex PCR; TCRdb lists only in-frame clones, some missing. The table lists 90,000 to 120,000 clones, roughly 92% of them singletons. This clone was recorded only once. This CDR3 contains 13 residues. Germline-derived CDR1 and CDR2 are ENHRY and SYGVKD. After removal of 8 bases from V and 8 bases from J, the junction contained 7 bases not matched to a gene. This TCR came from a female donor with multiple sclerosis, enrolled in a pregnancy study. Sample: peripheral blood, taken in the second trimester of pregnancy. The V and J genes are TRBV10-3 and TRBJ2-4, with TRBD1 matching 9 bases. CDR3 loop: CAIGTGWRDIQYF. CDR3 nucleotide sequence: TGTGCCATCGGGACAGGGTGGCGAGACATTCAGTACTTC.